A single sample is the source of the 8 T cell receptor beta chains below, sequenced in a study of shared clonotypes between healthy human individuals. Profiling relied on immunoSEQ multiplex PCR, and the TCRdb table lists in-frame clones only, not all of them. This sample has 470,000 or so clones, with more than 65% found just once. Sequencing was carried out using PBMCs. Receptors were obtained from a woman aged 40 to 49 in good health. Some clones in this sample may be carry-over from other donors' samples.

The chain is built from TRBV9 and TRBJ2-7; tentatively, D is TRBD1 (6 bases). Looked up from germline, CDR1 is SGDLS and CDR2 is YYNGEE. The CDR3 spans 12 residues. Trimming took off 4 bases at V and 5 bases at J, with 10 bases between the two ends. The CDR3 here is CASSRTAHEQYF. CDR3 nucleotides: TGTGCCAGCAGCCGGACAGCACACGAGCAGTACTTC. The variable domain in full, completed from reference TRBV9 and TRBJ2-7, reads DSGVTQTPKHLITATGQRVTLRCSPRSGDLSVYWYQQSLDQGLQFLIQYYNGEERAKGNILERFSAQQFPDLHSELNLSSLELGDSALYFCASSRTAHEQYFGPGTRLTVT.

The V gene is TRBV7-9, the J gene TRBJ1-1; D is possibly TRBD1 (5 bases). V was cut by 1 base and J by 10 bases, with 10 bases left in between. In germline, CDR1 is SEHNR, CDR2 FQNEAQ (reference sequence). This CDR3 comprises 12 residues. The CDR3 here is CASSLEEGRAFF. In DNA form, the CDR3 reads TGTGCCAGCAGCTTAGAGGAGGGGAGAGCTTTCTTT.

With respect to this clone: Since a far larger clone is one base different, this is likely a read error. This rearrangement joins TRBV5-1 to TRBJ2-2, with TRBD1 as a possible D gene (5 bases). The CDR3 is 14 amino acids. Germline V gene sequence: CDR1 SGHRS, CDR2 YFSETQ. V was shortened by 4 bases and J by 8 bases, with 15 bases between the two germline ends. In DNA form, the CDR3 reads TGCGCCAGCAGCCTCGAGACAGTTGTAGGGGAGCTGTTTTTT. Protein: CASSLETVVGELFF.

The chain carries TRBV5-1 and TRBJ2-5, with 7 bases aligning to TRBD2. The CDR3 totals 13 residues. CDR1 SGHRS and CDR2 YFSETQ come from the germline V gene. V trimming: 1 base; J trimming: 5 bases; junction bases outside the gene matches: 2. This CDR3 is CASSLTSEETQYF. The CDR3 coding sequence is TGCGCCAGCAGCTTGACTAGCGAGGAGACCCAGTACTTC.

This clone has just one count. This sequence joins TRBV19 and TRBJ1-2; D perhaps matches TRBD1 (5 bases). This CDR3 contains 13 residues. The germline CDR1 and CDR2 sequences are LNHDA and SQIVND (reference sequence). The V end lost 7 bases, the J end lost 4 bases, and 13 bases lay between the germline ends. This chain's CDR3 is CASNDRGIYGYTF. In nucleotides, the CDR3 is TGTGCCAGTAATGACAGAGGGATCTATGGCTACACCTTC.

The V gene is TRBV19, the J gene TRBJ2-5; 7 bases map to TRBD2. Germline CDR1 is LNHDA and CDR2 is SQIVND (reference sequence). The V segment lost 5 bases and the J segment 5 bases; nucleotides outside the gene matches: 5. This CDR3 has 13 residues. CDR3 coding DNA: TGTGCCAGTAGTTCGGGGGGTCAGGAGACCCAGTACTTC. Its translation is CASSSGGQETQYF.

This chain links TRBV7-9 with TRBJ1-2, with 7 bases that match TRBD1. V was clipped by 5 bases and J by 8 bases; unmatched bases: 8. Germline V CDR1 and CDR2: SEHNR, FQNEAQ (reference sequence). The CDR3 has 13 amino acids. The CDR3 reads CASSPRTGWGYTF. The CDR3 nucleotides are TGTGCCAGCAGCCCCCGGACAGGCTGGGGCTACACCTTC.

Worth noting for this clone: Other nucleotide sequences from this sample produce the same CDR3. CDR3 sequence reads: CASSGQGYEQYF. The CDR3, as DNA: TGTGCCAGCAGCGGCCAGGGCTACGAGCAGTACTTC. The chain uses TRBV2 and TRBJ2-7, with a weak D call TRBD1 (5 bases). The germline V gene has CDR1 SNHLY and CDR2 FYNNEI. With 6 bases removed from V and 3 bases from J, the gap between germline ends came to 9 bases. The CDR3 runs to 12 residues.